These 20 T cell receptor beta chains were all obtained from the same sample, sequenced in a study of blood T cell repertoires in COVID-19. Using immunoSEQ multiplex PCR, the repertoire was profiled, and TCRdb retains in-frame clones only, with some absent. The sample carries under 250,000 clones, 80% to 85% recorded once. The sequenced material came from peripheral blood. These receptors were collected from a man over 45 with active or convalescent COVID-19.

The chain employs TRBV7-8 and TRBJ1-3; 9 bases fit TRBD1. Germline CDR1 reads SGHVS; CDR2 reads FQNEAQ. CDR3 length equals 15 residues. The trim removed 2 bases at V and 2 bases at J, leaving 1 base unmatched. CDR3 region: CASSLRQGAGNTIYF. CDR3 bases: TGTGCCAGCAGCTTAAGACAGGGGGCTGGAAACACCATATATTTT.

This clone was seen a few times. The chain combines TRBV11-3 with TRBJ2-1, with D perhaps TRBD1 (5 bases). Trimming shortened V by 3 bases and J by 6 bases, and 21 bases separated the two germline ends. The germline CDR1 and CDR2 sequences are SGHNT and YENEEA. The CDR3 sequence is 17 residues long. The CDR3 here is CASSFNFRQGSTNEQFF. CDR3 DNA: TGTGCCAGCAGCTTCAACTTTAGGCAGGGCTCTACCAATGAGCAGTTCTTC.

This clone was detected only a few times. The gene calls are TRBV28 and TRBJ1-2, with D perhaps matching TRBD1 (5 bases). The CDR3 is made up of 12 amino acids. Trimming removed 6 bases from V and 5 bases from J, with 10 bases in between. The V gene's germline CDR1 is MDHEN and CDR2 SYDVKM. For the CDR3, the DNA is TGTGCCAGCAGATCCCCAGGGTATGGCTACACCTTC. This encodes CASRSPGYGYTF.

This chain's CDR3 is CASSGRTSGRPLSYNEQFF. The CDR3 DNA follows: TGTGCCAGCAGCGGTCGGACTAGCGGCCGTCCACTCTCCTACAATGAGCAGTTCTTC. The chain combines TRBV7-9 with TRBJ2-1, with 10 bases lining up with TRBD2. The CDR3 is made up of 19 amino acids. Germline-derived CDR1 and CDR2 are SEHNR and FQNEAQ (reference sequence). With V trimmed by 5 bases and J by 0 bases, 13 bases remained unmatched.

This clone was seen a handful of times. The V and J genes are TRBV30 and TRBJ1-2, with TRBD1 matching over 7 bases. Germline V gives CDR1 GTSNPN, CDR2 SVGIG (reference sequence). V lost 2 bases to trimming and J lost 8 bases; unmatched junction nucleotides: 5. This CDR3 comprises 12 residues. DNA of the CDR3: TGTGCCTGGAGTTCCCAGGGGGGCGGCTACACCTTC. Its translation is CAWSSQGGGYTF.

The V gene is TRBV28, the J gene TRBJ1-5; no firm D call. Germline lookup yields CDR1 MDHEN and CDR2 SYDVKM. V was cut by 6 bases and J by 4 bases, with 10 bases left in between. CDR3 length: 13 residues. The CDR3 nucleotides are TGTGCCAGCAGGGGAGTTTGGAATCAGCCCCAGCATTTT. This translates into CASRGVWNQPQHF.

The chain has TRBV6-5 and TRBJ1-1; D unresolved. Trimming took off 0 bases at V and 4 bases at J, with 9 bases between the two ends. This CDR3 comprises 14 residues. Germline CDR1 is MNHEY and CDR2 is SVGAGI. The CDR3 coding sequence is TGTGCCAGCAGTTACTCGAGAGTAAGCACTGAAGCTTTCTTT. It specifies CASSYSRVSTEAFF.

V gene TRBV5-6 combines with J gene TRBJ2-1, with D unclear. The germline gives CDR1 SGHDT, CDR2 YYEEEE. Trimming removed 0 bases from V and 8 bases from J, with 12 bases in between. This CDR3 region has 14 residues. Here the CDR3 DNA reads TGTGCCAGCAGCTTGGCCGGTGACTTCGATGAGCAGTTCTTC. Residues: CASSLAGDFDEQFF.

The CDR3 coding sequence is TGTGCCAGCAGCTTAGACGGGCTACCCTCTCGAGGGGGCACCGGGGAGCTGTTTTTT. It is translated as CASSLDGLPSRGGTGELFF. The V call is TRBV7-2, the J call TRBJ2-2; D is possibly TRBD1 (6 bases). The V end lost 1 base, the J end lost 4 bases, and 22 bases lay between the germline ends. CDR1 SGHTA and CDR2 FQGNSA come from the germline V gene. The CDR3 extends over 19 amino acids.

CDR3 protein: CASSEGGLATNEKLFF. In nucleotides, the CDR3 is TGTGCCAGCAGTGAAGGAGGATTGGCTACTAATGAAAAACTGTTTTTT. This rearrangement joins TRBV2 to TRBJ1-4; no reliable D call. The length of the CDR3 is 16 residues. CDR1 is SNHLY and CDR2 is FYNNEI in the germline V gene. Trimming took 1 base from V and 2 from J, leaving 11 bases between them.

J is TRBJ1-2 and V is TRBV18, with 7 positions matching TRBD1. CDR1 KGHSH and CDR2 LQKENI come from the germline V gene. V lost 0 bases and J lost 4; bases outside the gene matches: 2. The CDR3 sequence is 14 residues long. The CDR3 coding sequence is TGTGCCAGCTCACCACCGAACAGGGGCTATGGCTACACCTTC. This encodes CASSPPNRGYGYTF. The full variable domain, rest sourced from reference TRBV18 and TRBJ1-2, is NAGVMQNPRHLVRRRGQEARLRCSPMKGHSHVYWYRQLPEEGLKFMVYLQKENIIDESGMPKERFSAEFPKEGPSILRIQQVVRGDSAAYFCASSPPNRGYGYTFGSGTRLTVV.

The V call is TRBV21-1, the J call TRBJ2-1; the DNA was not used to check the table's D call, TRBD1. TRBV21-1 is a pseudogene segment. CDR3 length equals 14 residues. The CDR3 loop reads CASSERDRGNEQFF. CDR3 sequence (DNA): TGTGCCAGCAGCGAAAGGGACAGGGGCAATGAGCAGTTCTTC.

V gene TRBV3-1 (or the pseudogene TRBV3-2) combines with J gene TRBJ2-2; the match to TRBD1 covers 7 bases. With V trimmed by 2 bases and J by 4 bases, 7 bases remained unmatched. CDR1 and CDR2 (germline): LGHDT, YNNKEL (reference sequence). CDR3 length: 16 residues. CDR3 loop: CASSQNAGGSTGELFF. The CDR3 region has the DNA TGTGCCAGCAGCCAAAATGCAGGGGGTAGCACCGGGGAGCTGTTTTTT.

CDR3 in DNA: TGCAGCGTGGCCATGCTAGCGGGGACTAGCACAGATACGCAGTATTTT. It encodes CSVAMLAGTSTDTQYF. The genes are TRBV29-1 and TRBJ2-3, with 9 nucleotides matching TRBD2. CDR1 and CDR2 from the germline V gene are SQVTM and ANQGSEA. V dropped 6 bases and J dropped 0; count of bases not matched to a gene: 10. The CDR3 loop spans 16 amino acids.

The rearrangement uses TRBV6-5 and TRBJ1-5, with 8 nucleotides matching TRBD1. From germline, CDR1 is MNHEY and CDR2 SVGAGI. V shed 4 bases, J shed 2 bases, and the junction held 4 bases outside the gene matches. The length of the CDR3 is 15 residues. CDR3 sequence: CASSSDRAGNQPQHF. In DNA, the CDR3 is TGTGCCAGCAGTTCGGACAGGGCGGGCAATCAGCCCCAGCATTTT.

The chain has TRBV4-3 and TRBJ2-2; D remains unclear. The CDR3 length is 14 residues. V gave up 0 bases and J gave up 1 base, with 3 bases separating them. Germline V lookup: CDR1 LGHNA, CDR2 YSLEER. In nucleotides, the CDR3 is TGCGCCAGCAGCCAAGATAGGAACACCGGGGAGCTGTTTTTT. Protein sequence: CASSQDRNTGELFF.

This chain links TRBV30 with TRBJ1-3; 7 bases line up with TRBD1. CDR1 and CDR2 from the germline V gene are GTSNPN and SVGIG (reference sequence). Trimming at V came to 2 bases and at J to 6 bases, leaving 7 bases not matched to a gene. The CDR3 spans 14 residues. The CDR3 nucleotides read TGTGCCTGGAGTAGGGACAGACAGAAAAACACCATATATTTT. This translates into CAWSRDRQKNTIYF.

This clone was observed a handful of times. The chain combines TRBV6-1 with TRBJ2-1; perhaps TRBD2 as D (5 bases). The CDR3 loop spans 15 amino acids. Germline loops: CDR1 MNHNS, CDR2 SASEGT. Trimming pared 2 bases from V and 2 bases from J, leaving 10 bases between. The CDR3 protein is CASSESGNPYNEQFF. CDR3 sequence (DNA): TGTGCCAGCAGTGAATCGGGGAACCCCTACAATGAGCAGTTCTTC.

This chain connects TRBV30 to TRBJ1-1; D might be TRBD1 (5 bases). This CDR3 is built from 13 residues. The V end was cut by 4 bases, the J end by 9 bases, with 18 bases between. Germline loops: CDR1 GTSNPN, CDR2 SVGIG (reference sequence). For the CDR3, the DNA is TGTGCCTGGAAAGTGGACACCACCCGGCAAGCTTTCTTT. It codes for CAWKVDTTRQAFF.

J is TRBJ1-6 and V is TRBV27; D is perhaps TRBD1 (5 bases). V shed 3 bases and J shed 9 bases, with 15 bases lying between them. This CDR3 region has 15 residues. In germline, CDR1 is MNHEY, CDR2 SMNVEV (reference sequence). CDR3 in amino acids: CASSLQPGMFSPLHF. CDR3 coding DNA: TGTGCCAGCAGTTTGCAGCCAGGGATGTTTTCACCCCTCCACTTT.